This record looks at one T cell receptor (beta chain) sequence and its context. Trimming at V came to 5 bases and at J to 4 bases, leaving 11 bases not matched to a gene. Per germline, CDR1 LNHDA and CDR2 SQIVND (reference sequence). The CDR3 runs 16 residues. This table comes from immunoSEQ multiplex PCR, and its TCRdb copy is limited to in-frame clones, with some not included. The sample has fewer than 75,000 clones, about 88% seen once. This entry belongs to a study of blood T cell repertoires in COVID-19. The sequence was obtained from an older man with acute or convalescent COVID-19. The chain combines TRBV19 with TRBJ2-5, with 9 bases aligning to TRBD1. The material sequenced was peripheral blood. The CDR3 DNA follows: TGTGCCAGTAGTGTCACCGGGACAGGGAGTGGAGAGACCCAGTACTTC. It codes for CASSVTGTGSGETQYF.